This TCR beta chain comes out of a study of T cell responses to AZD1222 COVID-19 vaccine. Study summary: Second-dose intervals near 4 or 12 weeks were combined. Study-level points and caveats: All repertoire sampling was performed exclusively after the peak T cell response. Clonal diversity was possibly underestimated; the donors were predominantly white British and more often female.

This CDR3 contains 15 residues. After removal of 5 bases from V and 5 bases from J, the junction contained 9 bases not matched to a gene. Germline CDR1 and CDR2: SGHTA and FQGNSA. Profiled with immunoSEQ multiplex PCR; TCRdb holds only in-frame clones, not every one. The sample lists over 85,000 clones; 70% to 90% were seen once. A note on this clone: Its antigen remains unknown.

The sample was peripheral blood, taken on day 0 of AZD1222 vaccination. The rearrangement links TRBV7-2 to TRBJ2-5, with 9 positions matching TRBD2. The receptor was isolated from an adult in good health. The CDR3 reads CASSLSGGAGETQYF. The CDR3 nucleotides are TGTGCCAGCAGCCTTAGCGGGGGTGCGGGGGAGACCCAGTACTTC.